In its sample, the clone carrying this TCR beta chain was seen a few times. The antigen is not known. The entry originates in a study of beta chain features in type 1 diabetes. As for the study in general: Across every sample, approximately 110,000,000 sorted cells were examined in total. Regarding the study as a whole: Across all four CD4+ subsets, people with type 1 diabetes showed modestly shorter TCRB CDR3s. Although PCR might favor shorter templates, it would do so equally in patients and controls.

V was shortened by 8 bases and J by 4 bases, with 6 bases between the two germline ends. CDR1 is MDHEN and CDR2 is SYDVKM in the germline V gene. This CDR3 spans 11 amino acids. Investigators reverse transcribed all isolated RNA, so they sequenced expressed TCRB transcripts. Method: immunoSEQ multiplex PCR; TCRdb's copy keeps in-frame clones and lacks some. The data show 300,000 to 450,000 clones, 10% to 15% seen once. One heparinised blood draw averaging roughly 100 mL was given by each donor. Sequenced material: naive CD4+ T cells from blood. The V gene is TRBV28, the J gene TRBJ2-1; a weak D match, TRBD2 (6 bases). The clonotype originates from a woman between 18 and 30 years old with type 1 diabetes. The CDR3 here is CASRGYNEQFF. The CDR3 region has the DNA TGTGCCAGCCGGGGGTACAATGAGCAGTTCTTC.